The clone carrying this T cell receptor beta chain was seen more than once but under ten times. This entry comes from a study of shared clonotypes between healthy human individuals. Using immunoSEQ multiplex PCR, the repertoire was profiled, and TCRdb retains in-frame clones only, with some absent. The sample consists of 550,000 to 850,000 clones, approximately 79% of them appearing once. Per germline, CDR1 MDHEN and CDR2 SYDVKM. The ends were cut back, 3 bases at V and 4 bases at J, with 18 bases in the middle. The CDR3 length is 16 residues. The sample consisted of memory CD4+ T cells sorted from blood. Noted subset: CD45RA-negative fraction. The clonotype originates from a woman under 40 in good health. The V call is TRBV28, the J call TRBJ1-2; a possible D gene is TRBD1 (6 bases). CDR3 residues: CASSLGGPVVIYGYTF. CDR3 nucleotides: TGTGCCAGCAGTTTGGGGGGGCCGGTCGTAATCTATGGCTACACCTTC.